Reported below is one T cell receptor beta chain. The target antigen is unknown. The sample is drawn from a study of neurological immune-mediated disorders. Study context: Multiple sclerosis patients numbered roughly 35, of whom about 31 were relapsing-remitting and 3 secondary progressive.

General study results and limits: Clinical features showed no association with the multiple sclerosis repertoire cluster, and MRI features showed none either. The repertoires of 18 of 34 multiple sclerosis patients were placed by phylogenetic grouping in a single related-CDR3 cluster, which may be a signature.

From the 5' RACE reads, TCRdb called clonotypes with MiXCR, one entry per CDR3 protein. This sample yields 60,000 to 85,000 distinct CDR3 sequences, of which 4% to 6% are seen a single time; around 6.8% belongs to the top ten. Germline V lookup: CDR1 DFQATT, CDR2 SNEGSKA (reference sequence). Unmatched junction bases numbered 2, after V lost 0 bases and J lost 5 bases. This CDR3 has 14 amino acids. The sequence came from a man between 18 and 35 years old with multiple sclerosis. V gene TRBV20-1 combines with J gene TRBJ2-1; the match to TRBD1 covers 9 bases. Sequenced input: PBMCs. The CDR3: CSARERQGDNEQFF. DNA of the CDR3: TGCAGTGCTAGAGAAAGACAGGGGGACAATGAGCAGTTCTTC.